The sequence of this T cell receptor beta chain was determined in a study of CD8 T cells in ankylosing spondylitis. Study-level findings and limits: It appeared that ankylosing spondylitis blood was characterized by a TCR beta motif of several highly homologous variants. Significant enrichment of disease-linked clones was reportedly seen in matched ankylosing spondylitis synovial fluid. Disease-linked clones bore a CD8+ phenotype and were relatively rare in peripheral blood.

The CDR3 sequence is 13 residues long. J gave up 3 bases and V 3 bases, and 3 bases lay outside the gene matches. From germline, CDR1 is SQVTM and CDR2 ANQGSEA. Quantitative 5'-RACE with molecular barcodes generated TCR beta libraries. Each CDR3 protein gets one entry after TCRdb re-called the 5' RACE reads with MiXCR. The sample lists roughly 97,000 distinct CDR3 sequences, roughly 8% seen once, with 9.9% in the top ten. This clonotype was counted ten times or more. Its antigen remains unknown. This TCR derives from a male donor with ankylosing spondylitis or in good health (not recorded which). The sample comprised blood, either unsorted or a sorted T cell fraction (not recorded which). V usage is TRBV29-1 and J usage is TRBJ2-7; 9 bases are a match to TRBD1. The CDR3 sequence: CSVEGTGIYEQYF. CDR3 nucleotides: TGCAGCGTTGAGGGGACAGGGATCTACGAGCAGTACTTC.